The clone carrying this T cell receptor beta chain was seen only a few times. Individual cDNA molecules received unique molecular identifiers during library preparation. TCRdb processed the 5' RACE reads anew with MiXCR; each CDR3 protein has one entry. The table lists 75,000 to 100,000 distinct CDR3 sequences, around 15% of them singletons, with about a tenth in the top ten. The sample is drawn from a study of early T cells in non-severe SARS-CoV-2 infection. Germline CDR1 SGHTA, CDR2 FQGNSA. After removal of 0 bases from V and 4 bases from J, the junction contained 0 bases not matched to a gene. The length of the CDR3 is 14 residues.

This clonotype was obtained from an adult who was a healthcare worker with PCR-confirmed SARS-CoV-2 infection or an uninfected control (not recorded which). Material: whole blood. The chain has TRBV7-2 and TRBJ2-7; 10 positions match TRBD2. CDR3 residues: CASSLAAGGYEQYF. CDR3 DNA sequence: TGTGCCAGCAGCTTAGCAGCGGGGGGGTACGAGCAGTACTTC.